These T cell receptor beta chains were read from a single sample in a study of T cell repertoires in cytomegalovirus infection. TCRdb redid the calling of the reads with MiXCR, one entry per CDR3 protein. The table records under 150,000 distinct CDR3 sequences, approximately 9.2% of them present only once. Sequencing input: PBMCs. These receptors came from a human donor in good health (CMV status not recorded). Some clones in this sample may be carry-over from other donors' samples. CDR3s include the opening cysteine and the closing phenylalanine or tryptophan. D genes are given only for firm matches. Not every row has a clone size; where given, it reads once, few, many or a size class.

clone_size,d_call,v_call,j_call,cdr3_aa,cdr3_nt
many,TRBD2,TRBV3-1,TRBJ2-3,CASSLLERGRGDTQYF,TGTGCCAGCAGCCTCTTAGAGCGGGGGAGGGGAGATACGCAGTATTTT
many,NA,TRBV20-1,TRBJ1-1,CSANKVSQNTEAFF,TGCAGTGCTAATAAAGTTAGCCAGAACACTGAAGCTTTCTTT
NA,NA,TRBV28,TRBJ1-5,CASSLPGGPNQPQHF,TGTGCCAGCAGTTTACCAGGCGGTCCCAATCAGCCCCAGCATTTT
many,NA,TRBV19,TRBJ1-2,CASSITQGSGYTF,TGTGCCAGTAGTATCACTCAGGGGAGCGGCTACACCTTC
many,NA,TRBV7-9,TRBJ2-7,CASSLVGHEQYF,TGTGCCAGCAGCTTAGTCGGTCACGAGCAGTACTTC
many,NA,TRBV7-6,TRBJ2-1,CASSSPWGTEFF,TGTGCCAGCAGCTCCCCATGGGGGACGGAATTCTTC
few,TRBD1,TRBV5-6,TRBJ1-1,CASSFLGTVNTEAFF,TGTGCCAGCAGCTTCTTAGGGACAGTGAACACTGAAGCTTTCTTT
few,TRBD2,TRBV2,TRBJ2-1,CASSETSGEYNEQFF,TGTGCCAGCAGTGAGACTAGCGGGGAGTACAATGAGCAGTTCTTC
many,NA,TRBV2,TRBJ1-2,CASSEAASANYGYTF,TGTGCCAGCAGTGAAGCCGCCAGTGCTAACTATGGCTACACCTTC
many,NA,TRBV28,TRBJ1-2,CASRRASTWGYTF,TGTGCCAGCAGACGGGCCTCTACATGGGGCTACACCTTC
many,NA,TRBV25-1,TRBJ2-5,CASSERRASETQYF,TGTGCCAGCAGTGAACGGAGGGCGTCCGAGACCCAGTACTTC
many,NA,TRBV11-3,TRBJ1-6,CASSLDGTANSPLHF,TGTGCCAGCAGCTTAGATGGCACAGCCAATTCACCCCTCCACTTT
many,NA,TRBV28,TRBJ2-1,CASSLPGTFSYNEQFF,TGTGCCAGCAGCCTTCCCGGGACATTCTCCTACAATGAGCAGTTCTTC
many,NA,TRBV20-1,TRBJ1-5,CSAPRTDNQPQHF,TGCAGTGCCCCGCGGACAGATAATCAGCCCCAGCATTTT
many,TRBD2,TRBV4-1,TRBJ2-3,CASSQEIAGASTDTQYF,TGCGCCAGCAGCCAAGAAATAGCGGGGGCCTCCACAGATACGCAGTATTTT
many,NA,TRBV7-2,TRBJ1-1,CASSLAPPMYNTEAFF,TGTGCCAGCAGCTTAGCCCCGCCGATGTACAACACTGAAGCTTTCTTT
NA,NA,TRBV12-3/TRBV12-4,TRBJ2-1,CASTHLLAGSYNEQFF,TGTGCCAGCACCCATTTACTAGCCGGTTCCTACAATGAGCAGTTCTTC
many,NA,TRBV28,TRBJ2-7,CASRRGLEEQYF,TGTGCCAGCAGGCGCGGGCTCGAGGAGCAGTACTTC
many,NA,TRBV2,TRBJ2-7,CASSVMGLNEQYF,TGTGCCAGCAGTGTGATGGGACTTAACGAGCAGTACTTC
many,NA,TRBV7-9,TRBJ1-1,CASSLGPPTAFF,TGTGCCAGCAGCTTGGGACCTCCGACAGCTTTCTTT
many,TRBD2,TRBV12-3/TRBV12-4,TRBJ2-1,CASSLTTSGKNEQFF,TGTGCCAGCAGTTTAACGACTAGCGGGAAAAATGAGCAGTTCTTC
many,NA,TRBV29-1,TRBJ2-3,CSGRATDTQYF,TGCAGCGGTAGAGCTACAGATACGCAGTATTTT
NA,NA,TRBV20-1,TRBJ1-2,CSATLRPNYGYTF,TGCAGTGCTACACTGAGACCTAACTATGGCTACACCTTC
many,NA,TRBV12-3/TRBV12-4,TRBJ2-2,CASSWGGANTGELFF,TGTGCCAGCAGTTGGGGCGGGGCGAACACCGGGGAGCTGTTTTTT
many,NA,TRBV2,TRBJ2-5,CASSEVGRAETQYF,TGTGCCAGCAGTGAAGTTGGCAGAGCAGAGACCCAGTACTTC
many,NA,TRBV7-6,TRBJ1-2,CASSPLRRRECYTF,TGTGCCAGCAGCCCACTGAGGCGCAGGGAATGCTACACCTTC
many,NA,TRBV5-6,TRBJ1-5,CASSLRREGVRSNQPQHF,TGTGCCAGCAGCTTGAGGAGGGAGGGGGTGAGAAGCAATCAGCCCCAGCATTTT
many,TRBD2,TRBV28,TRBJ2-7,CASSWLTSGGYEQYF,TGTGCCAGCAGTTGGTTGACTAGCGGGGGATACGAGCAGTACTTC
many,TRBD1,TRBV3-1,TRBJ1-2,CASSQASGTGNYGYTF,TGTGCCAGCAGCCAAGCCTCCGGGACAGGGAATTATGGCTACACCTTC
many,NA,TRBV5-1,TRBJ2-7,CASSSWSGAGISYEQYF,TGCGCCAGCAGCTCCTGGTCGGGGGCAGGGATCTCCTACGAGCAGTACTTC
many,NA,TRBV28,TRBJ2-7,CASSLITAYEQYF,TGTGCCAGCAGTTTAATAACAGCCTACGAGCAGTACTTC
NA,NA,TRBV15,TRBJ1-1,CATSGRTEAFF,TGTGCCACCAGTGGTAGGACTGAAGCTTTCTTT
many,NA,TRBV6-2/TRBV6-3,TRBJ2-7,CASSHQDRPYEQYF,TGTGCCAGCAGTCACCAGGACCGGCCCTACGAGCAGTACTTC
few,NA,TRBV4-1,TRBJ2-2,CASSPRSASGYTGELFF,TGCGCCAGCAGCCCCCGATCCGCCTCAGGCTACACCGGGGAGCTGTTTTTT
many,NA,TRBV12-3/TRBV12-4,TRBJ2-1,CASTYNPGGLIYNEQFF,TGTGCCAGCACTTATAATCCCGGGGGACTGATCTACAATGAGCAGTTCTTC
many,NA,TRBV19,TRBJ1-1,CASSIYGGTEAFF,TGTGCCAGTAGTATTTATGGCGGCACTGAAGCTTTCTTT
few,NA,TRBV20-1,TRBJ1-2,CSASTRQNYGYTF,TGCAGTGCTAGCACACGACAGAACTATGGCTACACCTTC
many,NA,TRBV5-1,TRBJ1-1,CASSLRPRGTEAFF,TGCGCCAGCAGCTTGCGACCCAGGGGTACTGAAGCTTTCTTT
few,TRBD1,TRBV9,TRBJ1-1,CASSIKPGQVGTEAFF,TGTGCCAGCAGCATCAAACCGGGACAGGTGGGGACTGAAGCTTTCTTT
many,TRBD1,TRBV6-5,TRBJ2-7,CASSSVGTGGKEQYF,TGTGCCAGCAGCTCAGTCGGGACAGGGGGAAAAGAGCAGTACTTC
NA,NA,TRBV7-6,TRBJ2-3,CASSPLSPPSTDTQYF,TGTGCCAGCAGTCCCCTCTCGCCACCTAGCACAGATACGCAGTATTTT
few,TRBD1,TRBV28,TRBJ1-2,CASSLTPGGNYGYTF,TGTGCCAGCAGTTTGACCCCAGGGGGCAACTATGGCTACACCTTC
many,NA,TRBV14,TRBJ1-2,CASMCTPWAGTF,TGTGCCAGCATGTGTACCCCTTGGGCCGGCACCTTC
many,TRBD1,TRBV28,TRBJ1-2,CASSSDRPRRGGYTF,TGTGCCAGCAGTTCGGACAGGCCAAGGCGCGGGGGCTACACCTTC
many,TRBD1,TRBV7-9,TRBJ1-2,CASSTRTGGYGYTF,TGTGCCAGCAGCACTCGGACAGGGGGCTATGGCTACACCTTC
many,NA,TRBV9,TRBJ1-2,CASSAQGGYGYTF,TGTGCCAGCAGTGCACAGGGAGGATATGGCTACACCTTC
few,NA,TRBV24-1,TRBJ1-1,CATSDRRGTEAFF,TGTGCCACCAGTGATAGGCGGGGAACTGAAGCTTTCTTT
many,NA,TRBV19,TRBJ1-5,CASSIIQGSGQPQHF,TGTGCCAGTAGTATAATCCAGGGTTCTGGACAGCCCCAGCATTTT
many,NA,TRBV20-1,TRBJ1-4,CSAAQGLREKLFF,TGCAGTGCCGCACAGGGTCTCCGTGAAAAACTGTTTTTT
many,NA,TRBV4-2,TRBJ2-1,CASSQLPGPPSSYNEQFF,TGTGCCAGCAGCCAATTACCCGGACCCCCGAGCTCCTACAATGAGCAGTTCTTC
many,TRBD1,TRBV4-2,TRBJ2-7,CASSQDGGQSYEQYF,TGTGCCAGCAGCCAAGATGGGGGACAGAGTTACGAGCAGTACTTC
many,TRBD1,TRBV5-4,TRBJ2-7,CASSLADRGDYEQYF,TGTGCCAGCAGCTTGGCGGACAGGGGTGACTACGAGCAGTACTTC
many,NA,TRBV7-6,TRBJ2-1,CASSPPNEQFF,TGTGCCAGCAGCCCCCCTAATGAGCAGTTCTTC